This entry lists 13 T cell receptor beta chains sequenced from one sample in a study of blood T cell repertoires in COVID-19. TCRdb's table, derived via immunoSEQ multiplex PCR, lists solely in-frame clones and lacks some. The sample contains a few hundred thousand clones, roughly 91% of which appear only once. The sample taken for sequencing was PBMCs or T cells enriched from blood (not recorded which). The origin of the receptors is a woman in her thirties who had recovered from COVID-19.

The chain joins TRBV18 to TRBJ2-3; maybe TRBD1 (5 bases). This CDR3 has 19 residues. Germline V gene lookup returns CDR1 KGHSH and CDR2 LQKENI. Trimming shortened V by 2 bases and J by 0 bases, and 21 bases separated the two germline ends. This CDR3 is CASSPRFDRLTSSTDTQYF. CDR3 bases: TGTGCCAGCTCACCAAGGTTTGACAGACTTACCTCTAGCACAGATACGCAGTATTTT.

CDR3 protein: CASSLAGYNSPLHF. The CDR3 bases are TGTGCCAGCAGCTTAGCCGGCTATAATTCACCCCTCCACTTT. The chain employs TRBV7-8 and TRBJ1-6; the D is unclear. The CDR3 has 14 amino acids. V was clipped by 0 bases and J by 3 bases, with 3 bases between them. Germline-derived CDR1 and CDR2 are SGHVS and FQNEAQ.

The rearrangement links TRBV18 to TRBJ2-1; 14 bases align to TRBD2. The V gene's germline CDR1 is KGHSH and CDR2 LQKENI. The CDR3 spans 15 residues. Trimming at V came to 1 base and at J to 9 bases, leaving 2 bases not matched to a gene. For the CDR3, the DNA is TGTGCCAGCTCACCACTCGGACTAGCGGGAGGTGAGCAGTTCTTC. Translating it yields CASSPLGLAGGEQFF.

The chain couples TRBV5-6 to TRBJ2-2, with D possibly being TRBD2 (6 bases). The CDR3 length is 13 residues. The V end was cut by 4 bases, the J end by 4 bases, with 8 bases between. The V gene's germline CDR1 is SGHDT and CDR2 YYEEEE. The CDR3, as DNA: TGTGCCAGCAGCCCCGGGGGCACCGGGGAGCTGTTTTTT. This sequence encodes CASSPGGTGELFF.

The V gene is TRBV4-2, the J gene TRBJ2-7, with D maybe TRBD1 (5 bases). Trimming cost V 1 base and J 4 bases, with 8 bases left between them. CDR1 is LGHNA, CDR2 YNFKEQ, per germline. The CDR3 sequence is 13 residues long. The CDR3, as DNA: TGTGCCAGCAGCCAAGCCAGGGCGTACGAGCAGTACTTC. This translates into CASSQARAYEQYF.

The gene calls are TRBV12-3 or TRBV12-4 and TRBJ1-2; D gene uncertain. The CDR3 runs to 12 residues. V lost 7 bases, J lost 8 bases, and 14 bases lay in between. The CDR3 region has the DNA TGTGCCAGCACCCTGACACGGGAGGGCTACACCTTC. It specifies CASTLTREGYTF.

The gene calls are TRBV3-1 (or the pseudogene TRBV3-2) and TRBJ2-7, with TRBD1 as a possible D gene (5 bases). V lost 3 bases to trimming and J lost 0 bases, with 12 bases between them. The CDR3 consists of 15 residues. Per the germline V gene, CDR1 is LGHDT and CDR2 is YNNKEL (reference sequence). CDR3 nucleotide sequence: TGTGCCAGCAGCCAGGCTAACAGGTACTCCTACGAGCAGTACTTC. This translates into CASSQANRYSYEQYF.

The chain carries TRBV6-5 and TRBJ2-1; D not certain. The CDR3 has 16 residues. V gave up 2 bases and J gave up 2 bases, with 13 bases separating them. From germline, CDR1 is MNHEY and CDR2 SVGAGI. The CDR3 DNA sequence: TGTGCCAGCAGTTACCTGAGTAGCCGTACCTACAATGAGCAGTTCTTC. This gives the protein CASSYLSSRTYNEQFF.

This clone was recorded only once. V usage is TRBV2 and J usage is TRBJ2-5; TRBD2 matches at 12 bases. CDR3 length: 13 amino acids. The trim removed 6 bases at V and 5 bases at J, leaving 1 base unmatched. Per germline, CDR1 SNHLY and CDR2 FYNNEI. CDR3: CASRTSGSETQYF. Here the CDR3 DNA reads TGTGCCAGCAGGACTAGCGGGAGTGAGACCCAGTACTTC.

V usage is TRBV4-1 and J usage is TRBJ1-3; 10 bases map to TRBD1. The CDR3 length is 15 residues. In germline, CDR1 is MGHRA, CDR2 YSYEKL. The V gene end was trimmed by 2 bases and the J gene end by 9 bases; junction bases not matched to a gene: 7. CDR3 region: CASSQQRDRGTTIYF. CDR3 DNA sequence: TGCGCCAGCAGCCAACAAAGGGACAGGGGTACCACCATATATTTT.

The chain employs TRBV30 and TRBJ1-1, with D tentatively TRBD1 (6 bases). V was trimmed by 1 base and J by 5 bases, leaving 14 bases between them. The CDR3 consists of 14 residues. Germline V gene sequence: CDR1 GTSNPN, CDR2 SVGIG (reference sequence). The CDR3 DNA reads as TGTGCCTGGAGTGGGGGGCGGGAGTTAACTGAAGCTTTCTTT. Translation: CAWSGGRELTEAFF. Complete variable domain (other parts from reference TRBV30 and TRBJ1-1): SQTIHQWPATLVQPVGSPLSLECTVEGTSNPNLYWYRQAAGRGLQLLFYSVGIGQISSEVPQNLSASRPQDRQFILSSKKLLLSDSGFYLCAWSGGRELTEAFFGQGTRLTVV.

The rearrangement uses TRBV7-2 and TRBJ2-6, with D perhaps matching TRBD1 (6 bases). Germline V lookup: CDR1 SGHTA, CDR2 FQGNSA. CDR3 length: 16 amino acids. Trimming cost V 6 bases and J 1 base, with 13 bases left between them. This CDR3 is CASRSPQGSGANVLTF. CDR3 bases: TGTGCCAGCAGGTCACCGCAGGGGTCTGGGGCCAACGTCCTGACTTTC.

The chain couples TRBV5-6 to TRBJ2-5; the match to TRBD2 covers 10 bases. Trimming at V came to 3 bases and at J to 5 bases, leaving 4 bases not matched to a gene. Per germline, CDR1 SGHDT and CDR2 YYEEEE. CDR3 length equals 14 residues. This CDR3 reads CASSSSGSLETQYF. The CDR3, as DNA: TGTGCCAGCAGCTCTAGCGGGAGTCTCGAGACCCAGTACTTC.